This TCR beta chain was documented in a study of neoadjuvant nivolumab and ipilimumab in lung cancer (dated by TCRdb to 2020 to 2022). As for the study more broadly: Nivolumab was given at 3 mg/kg intravenously on days 1, 15 and 29, and the combination arm added ipilimumab 1 mg/kg on day 1 only. Of the 45 or so patients with operable NSCLC treated in the trial, approximately 23 were randomized to nivolumab monotherapy and some 20 to nivolumab plus ipilimumab. Matched pretherapy and resected tumor pairs were analyzed for seven patients: four treated with nivolumab and three with nivolumab plus ipilimumab. TCR repertoires were compared between pretherapy (baseline) peripheral blood and tumors resected at surgery after neoadjuvant immune checkpoint blockade. The primary trial endpoint was the major pathologic response (MPR) rate in the intention-to-treat population in each study arm. Findings and caveats that apply to the study as a whole: A small number of samples underwent TCR sequencing. Compared with tumor-adjacent uninvolved lung, resected tumors had greater TCR richness and clonality, and increases showed up in more of the dual-therapy-treated tumors. From pretherapy to surgery, increases in tumor T-cell richness and clonality were observed in three of three dual-therapy tumors but in only two of four nivolumab-treated tumors. A positive correlation was observed between pretherapy blood TCR richness and richness in tumors resected after neoadjuvant therapy (Spearman R of about 0.82). There was no significant correlation between TCR clonality and pathologic tumor regression, and just a single major-pathologic-response sample was available for the clonality-regression analysis.

The intended sense of this specimen's time point label: at surgical resection after neoadjuvant nivolumab +/- ipilimumab. Samples came from the phase 2 randomized NEOSTAR trial, which tested neoadjuvant nivolumab or nivolumab plus ipilimumab followed by surgery in operable NSCLC. The library came from the immunoSEQ multiplex PCR assay. The original methods were these. Repertoires were summarized in terms of richness and clonality, and significantly expanded and contracted clones between pre- and post-therapy samples were identified. Sourced from immuneACCESS, this table was stored by TCRdb with only in-frame sequences that have V and J called. A share of the clones is absent; for the studies checked, an unresolved V gene accounts for under half, and the remainder has no known explanation. V, J and clone size are taken as reported in that table, and D and trimming were inferred from the DNA itself. The table for this sample lists 15,000 to 20,000 clones; approximately 76% of them were counted only once. The top ten clonotypes cover under 8.5% of the sample.

The germline V end is reduced by 1 base and the J end by 4 bases; junction bases left unmatched: 1. CDR1 and CDR2 were assigned from the germline V gene as SGHAT and FQNNGV. Inclusive of the bounding cysteine and phenylalanine, the CDR3 is 14 residues long. CDR3 DNA is the only sequence kept; it has 42 bases, read in frame from the first base. Points on this clone: Its antigen remains undetermined. Base-call qualities are not available, and no considerably larger clone is one nucleotide away.

This receptor was identified in an adult with non-small cell lung cancer. This sample comprised tumor tissue, obtained after neoadjuvant nivolumab, alone or with ipilimumab, at or shortly before surgery. This chain joins TRBV11-2 to TRBJ2-1, and TRBD2 aligns with 7 junction nucleotides. The CDR3 reads CASSLAGGYNEQFF. The DNA sequence reads TGTGCCAGCAGCTTAGCGGGGGGATACAATGAGCAGTTCTTC.